This T cell receptor (beta chain) stems from a study of OX40 agonist ivuxolimab in advanced cancers. Turning to the study itself: The patients' treatment was ivuxolimab, an agonistic anti-OX40 (CD134) antibody. The dose-escalation group included hepatocellular carcinoma, melanoma, renal cell carcinoma and head and neck cancer.

Enrollment shut out patients with autoimmune disease history or systemic immunosuppression. Here immunoSEQ multiplex PCR was the method, and the copy in TCRdb shows in-frame clones only, minus some. The sample records roughly 90,000 clones, roughly 89% being singletons. Study-wide points: Averaging showed that CD8+ T cells had more expanded clones than CD4+ did.

Note on this clone: Its antigen is as yet unknown.

Sequences were derived from CD4+ or CD8+ T cells sorted from blood, sampled in a trial of the OX40 agonist ivuxolimab. The sequence came from an adult with an advanced solid tumor such as melanoma, head and neck, liver or kidney cancer.

Here the CDR3 DNA reads TGTGCCAGCAGTGAGAGGAGCGGGAAAGGGGAGACCCAGTACTTC. Its protein is CASSERSGKGETQYF. The rearrangement uses TRBV2 and TRBJ2-5, with 7 bases that match TRBD2. Germline V CDR1 and CDR2: SNHLY, FYNNEI. There are 15 residues in the CDR3. The V segment lost 3 bases and the J segment 5 bases; nucleotides outside the gene matches: 9.